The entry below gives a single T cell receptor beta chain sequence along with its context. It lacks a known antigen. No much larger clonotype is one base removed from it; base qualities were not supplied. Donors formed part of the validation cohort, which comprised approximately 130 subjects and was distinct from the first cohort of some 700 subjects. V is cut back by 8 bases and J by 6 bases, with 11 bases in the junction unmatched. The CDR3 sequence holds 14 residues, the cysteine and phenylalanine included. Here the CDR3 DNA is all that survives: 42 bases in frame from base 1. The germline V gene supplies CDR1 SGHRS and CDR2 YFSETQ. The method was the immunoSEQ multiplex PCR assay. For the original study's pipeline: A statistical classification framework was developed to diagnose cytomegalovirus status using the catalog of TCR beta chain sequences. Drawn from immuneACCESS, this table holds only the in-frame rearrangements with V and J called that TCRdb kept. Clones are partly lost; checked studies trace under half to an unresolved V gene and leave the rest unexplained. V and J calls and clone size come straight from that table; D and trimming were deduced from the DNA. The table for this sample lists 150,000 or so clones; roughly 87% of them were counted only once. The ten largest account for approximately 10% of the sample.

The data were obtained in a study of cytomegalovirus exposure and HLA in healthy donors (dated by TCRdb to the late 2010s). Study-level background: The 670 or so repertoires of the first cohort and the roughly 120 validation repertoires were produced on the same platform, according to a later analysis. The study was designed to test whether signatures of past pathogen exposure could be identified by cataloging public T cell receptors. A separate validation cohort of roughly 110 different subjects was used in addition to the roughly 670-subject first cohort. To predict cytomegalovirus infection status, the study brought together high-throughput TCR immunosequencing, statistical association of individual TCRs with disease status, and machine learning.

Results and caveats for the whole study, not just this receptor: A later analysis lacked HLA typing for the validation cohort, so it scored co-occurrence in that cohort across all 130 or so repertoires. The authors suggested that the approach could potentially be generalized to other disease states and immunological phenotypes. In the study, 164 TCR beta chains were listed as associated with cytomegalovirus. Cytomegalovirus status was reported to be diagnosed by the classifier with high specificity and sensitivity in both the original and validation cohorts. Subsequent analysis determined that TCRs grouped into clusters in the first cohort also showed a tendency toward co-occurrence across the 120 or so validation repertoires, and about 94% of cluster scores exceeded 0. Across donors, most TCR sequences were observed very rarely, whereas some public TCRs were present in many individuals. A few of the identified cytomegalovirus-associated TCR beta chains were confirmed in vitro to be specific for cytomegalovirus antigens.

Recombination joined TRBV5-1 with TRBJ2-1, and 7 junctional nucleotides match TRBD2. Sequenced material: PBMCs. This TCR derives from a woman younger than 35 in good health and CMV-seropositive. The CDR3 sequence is CASPAGVGFNEQFF. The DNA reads TGCGCCAGTCCCGCGGGGGTAGGTTTCAATGAGCAGTTCTTC.